A selection of T cell receptor beta chains follows, all from one sample in a study of shared clonotypes between healthy human individuals. Assay used: immunoSEQ multiplex PCR; TCRdb lists only in-frame clones, some missing. The sample lists 630,000 or so clones; 95% to 98% were seen once. The specimen was naive CD8+ T cells sorted from blood. The receptor source for this set is a man aged 25-45 years in good health. Both conserved end residues are part of each CDR3. The D gene is left open where the match is weak. Expanded clones get a size class; other rows say once, few or many, or leave the size out.

v_gene	j_gene	len	abundance	d_gene	CDR3aa	CDR3nt
TRBV9	TRBJ2-3	17	once	TRBD2	CASSVGASGRLTDTQYF	TGTGCCAGCAGCGTAGGAGCTAGCGGGAGGCTCACAGATACGCAGTATTTT
TRBV7-9	TRBJ1-2	15	-	-	CASSLSRGLGDGYTF	TGTGCCAGCAGCTTATCTCGGGGCTTAGGAGATGGCTACACCTTC
TRBV28	TRBJ2-6	19	-	-	CASSLWRFRGANGANVLTF	TGTGCCAGCAGTTTATGGAGGTTTCGGGGGGCGAACGGGGCCAACGTCCTGACTTTC
TRBV6-1	TRBJ1-5	15	-	-	CASMTGADARQPQHF	TGTGCCAGCATGACGGGGGCTGACGCACGGCAGCCCCAGCATTTT
TRBV28	TRBJ1-5	15	-	TRBD1	CASITSGQGSQPQHF	TGTGCCAGCATCACTTCCGGACAGGGTAGTCAGCCCCAGCATTTT
TRBV28	TRBJ2-3	17	-	-	CASSFIRWETSTDTQYF	TGTGCCAGCAGTTTTATCAGGTGGGAGACTAGCACAGATACGCAGTATTTT
TRBV7-9	TRBJ1-1	15	-	TRBD1	CASSTGTGYGTEAFF	TGTGCCAGCAGCACCGGGACAGGGTACGGCACTGAAGCTTTCTTT
TRBV18	TRBJ2-1	19	-	-	CASSTGLSSDSPGYNEQFF	TGTGCCAGCTCAACCGGGCTCTCTAGCGACTCACCCGGGTACAATGAGCAGTTCTTC
TRBV7-9	TRBJ2-7	15	-	TRBD1	CASSLGQGALYEQYF	TGTGCCAGCAGCTTGGGACAGGGGGCCCTCTACGAGCAGTACTTC
TRBV10-1	TRBJ2-3	16	-	-	CASSESSLGFKDTQYF	TGCGCCAGCAGTGAGTCCTCTTTGGGGTTTAAAGATACGCAGTATTTT
TRBV10-3	TRBJ2-6	15	-	-	CAISLFSAGANVLTF	TGTGCCATCAGCCTTTTTTCGGCTGGGGCCAACGTCCTGACTTTC
TRBV19	TRBJ2-7	16	-	-	CASSIDGQSRYYEQYF	TGTGCCAGTAGTATAGACGGACAGAGCCGATACTACGAGCAGTACTTC
TRBV9	TRBJ2-3	14	-	TRBD2	CASSVEGGLATQYF	TGTGCCAGCAGCGTAGAAGGGGGACTAGCGACGCAGTATTTT
TRBV7-9	TRBJ2-5	17	-	TRBD2	CASSLFASGRAFETQYF	TGTGCCAGCAGCTTATTCGCTAGCGGGAGGGCCTTTGAGACCCAGTACTTC